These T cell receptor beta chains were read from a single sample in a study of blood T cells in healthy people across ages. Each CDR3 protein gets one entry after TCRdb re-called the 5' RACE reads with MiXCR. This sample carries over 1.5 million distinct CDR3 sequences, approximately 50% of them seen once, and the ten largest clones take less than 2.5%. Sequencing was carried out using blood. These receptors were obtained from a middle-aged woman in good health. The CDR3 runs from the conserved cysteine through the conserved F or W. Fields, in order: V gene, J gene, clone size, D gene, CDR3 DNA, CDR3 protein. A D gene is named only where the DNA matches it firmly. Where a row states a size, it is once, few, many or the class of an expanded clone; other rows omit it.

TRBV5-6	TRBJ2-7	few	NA	TGTGCCAGCAGCAGAGTACGCGTCGAGCAGTACTTC	CASSRVRVEQYF
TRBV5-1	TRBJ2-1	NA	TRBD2	TGCGCCAGCAGCTCCGCGGGGGGACAGTTCTTC	CASSSAGGQFF
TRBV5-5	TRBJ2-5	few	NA	TGTGCCAGCAGCGTTGTCTCGGATTTGGGGGAGACCCAGTACTTC	CASSVVSDLGETQYF
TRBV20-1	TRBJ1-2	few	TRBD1	TGCAGTGCTTTAGACAGGGCGATACCCAATAACTATGGCTACACCTTC	CSALDRAIPNNYGYTF
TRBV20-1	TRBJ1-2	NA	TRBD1	TGCAGTGCTGCAGGGACAGGGGGCGCGACGAGTCATGGCTACACCTTC	CSAAGTGGATSHGYTF
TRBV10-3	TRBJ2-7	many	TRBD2	TGTGCCACGGGAACCGGGACTAGCGGGGGCAACTCCTACGAGCAGTACTTC	CATGTGTSGGNSYEQYF
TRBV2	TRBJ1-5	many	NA	TGTGCCAGCAGCGGGGGGGGCAATCAGCCCCAGCATTTT	CASSGGGNQPQHF
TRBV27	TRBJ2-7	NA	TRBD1	TGTGCCAGCAGTTTAAAGGGACAGGGGGTATACGAGCAGTACTTC	CASSLKGQGVYEQYF
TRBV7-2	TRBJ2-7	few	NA	TGTGCCAGCAGCTTAGTTGGGATCGAGCAGTACTTC	CASSLVGIEQYF
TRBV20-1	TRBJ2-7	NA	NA	TGCAGTGCTAGCCCGGCAGGGGTAGGCGAGCAGTACTTC	CSASPAGVGEQYF
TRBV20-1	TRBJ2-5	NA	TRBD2	TGCAGTGCTCATAGCGGGGGCTACGAGGAGACCCAGTACTTC	CSAHSGGYEETQYF
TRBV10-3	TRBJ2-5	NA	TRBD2	TGTGCCATCAGTGAGTCGACTAGCGGGGGGCCTAAAGGGACCCAGTACTTC	CAISESTSGGPKGTQYF
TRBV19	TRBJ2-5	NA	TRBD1	TGTGCCAGTGGAATGTACAGGGGAGAGACCCAGTACTTC	CASGMYRGETQYF
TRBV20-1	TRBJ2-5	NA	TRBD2	TGCAGTGCTGGAGGGGCCGGGGGGGCTTTCCCCCTGCACCCATTGTCCATCTACAATGGGCAGTACTTC	CSAGGAGGAFPLHPLSIYNGQYF
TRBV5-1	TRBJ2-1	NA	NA	TGCGCCGGCACGCTCCGCGGCGGGGTGATAGACAATGAGCAGTTCTTC	CAGTLRGGVIDNEQFF
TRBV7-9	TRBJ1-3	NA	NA	TGTGCCAGCAGCTCCAGAGAGGGAGGAGGAAACACCATATATTTT	CASSSREGGGNTIYF
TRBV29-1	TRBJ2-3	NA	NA	TGCAGCGCCTCGACCCGGGGGTCAGATACGCAGTATTTT	CSASTRGSDTQYF
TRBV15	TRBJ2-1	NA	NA	TGTGCCACCAGCAGCACCCCGGGGCTCAATGAGCAGTTCTTC	CATSSTPGLNEQFF